One and the same sample provided the 27 T cell receptor beta chains below, sequenced in a study of T cells in Graves' hyperthyroidism and ophthalmopathy. RNA transcripts gave rise to amplified TCR beta CDR3 regions. An initial round of RT-PCR targeting the TCR CDR3 relied on the HTBI primer set. TCRdb independently ran MiXCR on the multiplex PCR reads; one entry per CDR3 protein. Here the sample spans more than 600,000 distinct CDR3 sequences, roughly 15% being singletons. The sequenced material came from blood. The receptors stem from a young man with Graves' hyperthyroidism.

The chain combines TRBV28 with TRBJ2-5; D is tentatively TRBD1 or TRBD2 (5 bases each). The ends were cut back, 5 bases at V and 1 base at J, with 14 bases in the middle. CDR1 is MDHEN, CDR2 SYDVKM, per germline. The CDR3 runs 15 residues. CDR3 protein: CASSDGTAIQETQYF. The CDR3 DNA follows: TGTGCCAGCAGTGACGGGACCGCTATCCAAGAGACCCAGTACTTC. Using reference TRBV28 and TRBJ2-5 for the parts outside the CDR3, the full variable domain is DVKVTQSSRYLVKRTGEKVFLECVQDMDHENMFWYRQDPGLGLRLIYFSYDVKMKEKGDIPEGYSVSREKKERFSLILESASTNQTSMYLCASSDGTAIQETQYFGPGTRLLVL.

This clonotype was seen repeatedly, ten times or more. This chain joins TRBV28 and TRBJ2-5; 8 bases align to TRBD1. This CDR3 contains 16 residues. Germline CDR1 MDHEN, CDR2 SYDVKM. Trimming at V came to 5 bases and at J to 10 bases, leaving 18 bases not matched to a gene. CDR3 nucleotides: TGTGCCAGCAGTCCTCCCGGGACAGGTTACGCCATCGACCAGTACTTC. Its protein is CASSPPGTGYAIDQYF.

A few counts support this clonotype. This sequence joins TRBV3-1 and TRBJ2-5; D remains unclear. Germline assignment: CDR1 LGHDT and CDR2 YNNKEL (reference sequence). The CDR3 length is 15 residues. V dropped 0 bases and J dropped 5 bases, with 13 bases sitting between them. This CDR3 is CASSQDRRVWETQYF. CDR3 DNA: TGTGCCAGCAGCCAAGATAGGAGAGTTTGGGAGACCCAGTACTTC.

A few counts support this clonotype. The chain combines TRBV3-1 with TRBJ1-5; no firm D call. V was shortened by 0 bases and J by 5 bases, with 5 bases between the two germline ends. Germline CDR1 reads LGHDT; CDR2 reads YNNKEL (reference sequence). The CDR3 totals 13 residues. CDR3 sequence (DNA): TGTGCCAGCAGCCAAGATCGATATCAGCCCCAGCATTTT. It is translated as CASSQDRYQPQHF.

In its sample, this clonotype was seen a few times. The chain joins TRBV20-1 to TRBJ2-1, with D perhaps given as TRBD1 or TRBD2 (5 bases each). The CDR3 totals 14 residues. Germline lookup yields CDR1 DFQATT and CDR2 SNEGSKA (reference sequence). V was cut by 4 bases and J by 10 bases, with 20 bases left in between. The CDR3 nucleotides are TGCAGTGCTACAGAGGGGTCCGTGGGGGAGGAGCAGTTCTTC. Its translation: CSATEGSVGEEQFF.

Many counts were recorded for this clonotype. V gene TRBV28 combines with J gene TRBJ2-7; D gene uncertain. CDR1 and CDR2 from the germline V gene are MDHEN and SYDVKM. The CDR3 is 13 residues long. Trimming took 7 bases from V and 0 from J, leaving 10 bases between them. CDR3 sequence reads: CASNRHGSYEQYF. CDR3 nucleotides: TGTGCCAGCAATCGTCACGGCTCCTACGAGCAGTACTTC.

This clonotype showed up many times. The chain combines TRBV29-1 with TRBJ2-3; TRBD2 might be the D (7 bases). V was shortened by 3 bases and J by 0 bases, with 10 bases between the two germline ends. The CDR3 is 14 residues long. The germline gives CDR1 SQVTM, CDR2 ANQGSEA. The CDR3 loop is CSVDGGLSTDTQYF. Here the CDR3 DNA reads TGCAGCGTTGACGGGGGGCTCAGCACAGATACGCAGTATTTT.

This clonotype was counted between two and nine times. This sequence joins TRBV28 and TRBJ2-5, with TRBD1 matching over 10 bases. CDR3 length: 14 amino acids. The V gene's germline CDR1 is MDHEN and CDR2 SYDVKM. The V segment lost 7 bases and the J segment 5 bases; nucleotides outside the gene matches: 7. The CDR3 protein is CASKRQGALETQYF. CDR3 nucleotide sequence: TGTGCCAGCAAGAGACAGGGGGCCTTGGAGACCCAGTACTTC.

This clonotype appeared many times. The chain carries TRBV6-1 and TRBJ2-1; no reliable D call. CDR1 and CDR2 from the germline V gene are MNHNS and SASEGT. The CDR3 is 15 residues long. V was pared by 6 bases and J by 5 bases, with 17 bases between. DNA of the CDR3: TGTGCCAGCAGCTTCAAAAGCTGGCCCCACAATGAGCAGTTCTTC. This translates into CASSFKSWPHNEQFF.

V is TRBV19 and J is TRBJ2-1; TRBD2 matches at 9 bases. The trim removed 5 bases at V and 4 bases at J, leaving 9 bases unmatched. Germline V gene lookup returns CDR1 LNHDA and CDR2 SQIVND (reference sequence). The CDR3 loop spans 16 amino acids. CDR3 in DNA: TGTGCCAGTAGTCTCATAGCGGGAGCACCTTACAATGAGCAGTTCTTC. It specifies CASSLIAGAPYNEQFF.

The rearrangement uses TRBV7-9 and TRBJ2-5; 14 bases are shared with TRBD2. J lost 5 bases, V lost 4 bases, and 6 bases had no gene match. CDR3 length equals 16 residues. Germline V gene lookup returns CDR1 SEHNR and CDR2 FQNEAQ (reference sequence). The CDR3 protein is CASSSGLAGAAETQYF. The CDR3 DNA follows: TGTGCCAGCAGCTCGGGACTAGCGGGAGCGGCGGAGACCCAGTACTTC.

The sample holds a few counts of this clonotype. The chain has TRBV10-3 and TRBJ2-7, with TRBD2 matching over 13 bases. This CDR3 spans 16 amino acids. The junction had 2 bases not matched to a gene; V was cut back by 3 bases and J by 0 bases. Germline V gene lookup returns CDR1 ENHRY and CDR2 SYGVKD. This CDR3 is CAISETSGRVSYEQYF. In DNA form, the CDR3 reads TGTGCCATCAGTGAAACTAGCGGGAGGGTCTCCTACGAGCAGTACTTC.

The chain combines TRBV11-2 with TRBJ1-1; D gene unclear. Looked up from germline, CDR1 is SGHAT and CDR2 is FQNNGV. This CDR3 has 14 amino acids. The V gene lost 4 bases and the J gene lost 3 bases, with 12 bases spanning the gap. The CDR3 here is CASSSQVGYTEAFF. CDR3 in DNA: TGTGCCAGCAGCTCCCAGGTGGGGTACACTGAAGCTTTCTTT.

This clonotype was found a few times. The chain combines TRBV3-1 with TRBJ2-3; 9 bases are shared with TRBD2. After removal of 3 bases from V and 2 bases from J, the junction contained 3 bases not matched to a gene. CDR1 and CDR2 (germline): LGHDT, YNNKEL (reference sequence). This CDR3 comprises 15 residues. In DNA, the CDR3 is TGTGCCAGCAGCCACCTAGCGGGAAACACAGATACGCAGTATTTT. Translation: CASSHLAGNTDTQYF.

This sequence joins TRBV19 and TRBJ2-5, with 10 bases matching TRBD1. Trimming removed 1 base from V and 5 bases from J; junction bases left unmatched: 4. The CDR3 consists of 15 residues. The V gene's germline CDR1 is LNHDA and CDR2 SQIVND (reference sequence). CDR3 in amino acids: CASSIGQGAVETQYF. As DNA, the CDR3 is TGTGCCAGTAGTATAGGACAGGGGGCTGTGGAGACCCAGTACTTC.

This clonotype was detected ten times or more. This chain uses TRBV28 with TRBJ2-5; maybe TRBD2 (7 bases). There are 16 residues in the CDR3. Per the germline V gene, CDR1 is MDHEN and CDR2 is SYDVKM. Trimming left V 8 bases short and J 3 bases short, with 22 bases between. This CDR3 is CASLRGRGTPEETQYF. The CDR3 nucleotides read TGTGCCAGCCTCCGAGGGAGGGGGACTCCTGAAGAGACCCAGTACTTC.

The chain joins TRBV20-1 to TRBJ1-4; a weak D match, TRBD1 (6 bases). The CDR3 is 13 residues long. Trimming left V 3 bases short and J 4 bases short, with 9 bases between. Germline loops: CDR1 DFQATT, CDR2 SNEGSKA (reference sequence). The CDR3 sequence is CSARDSLNEKLFF. The CDR3 nucleotides are TGCAGTGCTAGGGACAGCCTTAATGAAAAACTGTTTTTT.

This clonotype was recorded many times. The chain carries TRBV28 and TRBJ2-3; 9 bases fit TRBD1. Germline CDR1 reads MDHEN; CDR2 reads SYDVKM. The CDR3 contains 15 residues. After removal of 2 bases from V and 0 bases from J, the junction contained 0 bases not matched to a gene. CDR3 sequence (DNA): TGTGCCAGCAGTTTAGGGACAGGGAGCACAGATACGCAGTATTTT. This codes for CASSLGTGSTDTQYF.

This clonotype was seen a few times. V and J are TRBV20-1 and TRBJ2-3, with 10 positions matching TRBD2. The germline V gene encodes CDR1 DFQATT and CDR2 SNEGSKA (reference sequence). This CDR3 spans 14 amino acids. V dropped 6 bases and J dropped 2; count of bases not matched to a gene: 5. The CDR3 DNA sequence: TGCAGTGCCAAACTAGCGGGAAACACAGATACGCAGTATTTT. This encodes CSAKLAGNTDTQYF.

This clonotype was found a few times. The V and J genes are TRBV18 and TRBJ2-6, with unresolved D. Trimming stripped 3 bases from V and 0 bases from J, with 6 bases between. The CDR3 length is 15 residues. The germline V gene encodes CDR1 KGHSH and CDR2 LQKENI. The DNA of the CDR3 is TGTGCCAGCTCACCCGTACGCTCTGGGGCCAACGTCCTGACTTTC. Its protein is CASSPVRSGANVLTF.

This clonotype was picked up a small number of times. The V and J genes are TRBV6-2 or TRBV6-3 and TRBJ1-1; D unclear. Looked up from germline, CDR1 is MNHEY and CDR2 is SVGEGT. V lost 6 bases, J lost 1 base, and 12 bases lay in between. The CDR3 is 14 amino acids. CDR3 coding DNA: TGTGCCAGCAGAAAAGGTGGGCAGAACACTGAAGCTTTCTTT. Translation: CASRKGGQNTEAFF.

The chain has TRBV11-3 and TRBJ1-4; D unclear. The CDR3 is made up of 17 amino acids. In germline, CDR1 is SGHNT, CDR2 YENEEA. Trimming stripped 3 bases from V and 3 bases from J, with 17 bases between. In nucleotides, the CDR3 is TGTGCCAGCAGCTTTGGAGCAGCCGTCGGAGCTAATGAAAAACTGTTTTTT. Amino acids: CASSFGAAVGANEKLFF.

This clonotype was detected many times. The rearrangement links TRBV29-1 to TRBJ2-6; D gene ambiguous. The CDR3 is made up of 14 amino acids. Germline V gene sequence: CDR1 SQVTM, CDR2 ANQGSEA. Trimming pared 2 bases from V and 0 bases from J, leaving 5 bases between. DNA of the CDR3: TGCAGCGTTGAATCGAGCTCTGGGGCCAACGTCCTGACTTTC. Protein sequence: CSVESSSGANVLTF.

The J gene is TRBJ1-4, the V gene TRBV2; D call uncertain. From germline, CDR1 is SNHLY and CDR2 FYNNEI. V lost 5 bases, J lost 7 bases, and 20 bases lay in between. The CDR3 contains 16 residues. The CDR3 sequence is CASSFRQGPALEKLFF. In nucleotides, the CDR3 is TGTGCCAGCAGTTTTCGCCAAGGGCCAGCTCTTGAAAAACTGTTTTTT.

This clonotype was detected many times. The chain employs TRBV28 and TRBJ2-3, with 7 bases lining up with TRBD2. V was clipped by 6 bases and J by 0 bases; unmatched bases: 3. This CDR3 has 14 amino acids. Germline CDR1 and CDR2: MDHEN and SYDVKM. DNA of the CDR3: TGTGCCAGCAGGCCAGCGGGAAGCACAGATACGCAGTATTTT. This translates into CASRPAGSTDTQYF.

The count of this clonotype is one. A junction end diverges from the germline sequence, so it may reflect a read error. This chain links TRBV7-9 with TRBJ2-5; no reliable D call. Germline-derived CDR1 and CDR2 are SEHNR and FQNEAQ (reference sequence). This CDR3 has 11 amino acids. The CDR3, as DNA: TGTGCCAGCAGCTTAACTGAGACCCGGTACTTC. Translating gives CASSLTETRYF.

The chain recombines TRBV30 with TRBJ1-2; no firm D call. This CDR3 spans 13 amino acids. CDR1 is GTSNPN and CDR2 is SVGIG in the germline V gene (reference sequence). Trimming left V 2 bases short and J 2 bases short, with 9 bases between. The CDR3 sequence is CAWSILDNYGYTF. The CDR3 DNA is TGTGCCTGGAGTATTTTGGACAACTATGGCTACACCTTC.